A single sample gave rise to the 26 T cell receptor beta chains below, sequenced in a study of cytomegalovirus exposure and HLA in healthy donors. The PCR ran on 60 Vbeta and 13 Jbeta primers. Sequenced by immunoSEQ multiplex PCR; TCRdb stores in-frame clones only, minus some. Of around 150,000 clones listed, around 80% were seen once; the top ten hold roughly 2%. What was sequenced was PBMCs. The receptors stem from a man in his forties or fifties in good health and CMV-seronegative.

This chain uses TRBV21-1 with TRBJ2-7; TRBD2, the table's D call, lacks a check against the DNA. TRBV21-1 corresponds to a pseudogene. The length of the CDR3 is 17 residues. CDR3 in DNA: TGTGCCAGCAGCAAATGGGCGGCGCGGGGGGCGTTCTACGAGCAGTACTTC. Protein product: CASSKWAARGAFYEQYF.

The J gene is TRBJ1-4, the V gene TRBV19, with 9 bases that match TRBD1. Germline loops: CDR1 LNHDA, CDR2 SQIVND (reference sequence). This CDR3 spans 14 amino acids. The junction had 6 bases not matched to a gene; V was cut back by 6 bases and J by 7 bases. The CDR3 sequence: CASRTDRGSEKLFF. In DNA, the CDR3 is TGTGCCAGTAGAACGGACAGGGGTAGTGAAAAACTGTTTTTT. Variable domain in full (rest from reference TRBV19 and TRBJ1-4): DGGITQSPKYLFRKEGQNVTLSCEQNLNHDAMYWYRQDPGQGLRLIYYSQIVNDFQKGDIAEGYSVSREKKESFPLTVTSAQKNPTAFYLCASRTDRGSEKLFFGSGTQLSVL.

The CDR3 loop reads CASSLGGLAGITGELFF. The CDR3 DNA reads as TGTGCCAGCAGCTTGGGGGGACTAGCGGGCATCACCGGGGAGCTGTTTTTT. V and J are TRBV7-2 and TRBJ2-2, with 12 bases matching TRBD2. Looked up from germline, CDR1 is SGHTA and CDR2 is FQGNSA. The CDR3 is made up of 17 amino acids. V dropped 3 bases and J dropped 4; count of bases not matched to a gene: 6.

The chain combines TRBV5-6 with TRBJ1-1; a weak D match, TRBD1 (6 bases). In germline, CDR1 is SGHDT, CDR2 YYEEEE. The CDR3 sequence is 13 residues long. V lost 1 base and J lost 6, with 10 bases in between. The CDR3 bases are TGTGCCAGCAGCTTGACGGGACAACCTGAAGCTTTCTTT. This gives the protein CASSLTGQPEAFF.

This clone came up once. The sample carries other DNA sequences with the same CDR3. The chain couples TRBV5-8 to TRBJ1-5, with D maybe TRBD1 (6 bases). Germline CDR1 reads SGHTS; CDR2 reads YDEGEE. The CDR3 runs 15 residues. Trimming cost V 2 bases and J 4 bases, with 13 bases left between them. The CDR3 reads CASSFWRQGNQPQHF. DNA of the CDR3: TGTGCCAGCAGCTTCTGGAGGCAGGGGAATCAGCCCCAGCATTTT.

The chain has TRBV6-6 and TRBJ2-2; no firm D call. This CDR3 has 15 residues. Looked up from germline, CDR1 is MNHNY and CDR2 is SVGAGI (reference sequence). V was trimmed by 0 bases and J by 1 base, leaving 6 bases between them. The CDR3: CASSYSAVNTGELFF. The CDR3 DNA reads TGTGCCAGCAGTTACTCGGCGGTGAACACCGGGGAGCTGTTTTTT.

This chain uses TRBV27 with TRBJ2-1, with D maybe TRBD2 (5 bases). The CDR3 spans 14 residues. The V gene lost 4 bases and the J gene lost 5 bases, with 12 bases spanning the gap. Germline CDR1 is MNHEY and CDR2 is SMNVEV (reference sequence). CDR3 in DNA: TGTGCCAGCAGTTCTATATGGGAGAACAATGAGCAGTTCTTC. It encodes CASSSIWENNEQFF.

J is TRBJ2-1 and V is TRBV5-1; no clear D. V lost 0 bases and J lost 5, with 18 bases in between. This CDR3 is built from 17 residues. Germline CDR1 and CDR2: SGHRS and YFSETQ. CDR3 protein: CASSLVRGDPPNNEQFF. For the CDR3, the DNA is TGCGCCAGCAGCTTGGTACGCGGTGATCCCCCGAACAATGAGCAGTTCTTC.

The gene calls are TRBV5-5 and TRBJ2-7; D is possibly TRBD2 (5 bases). In germline, CDR1 is SGHKS, CDR2 YYEKEE (reference sequence). Between the trimmed V and J ends, which lost 0 bases and 5 bases, there was a span of 12 bases. CDR3 length: 14 residues. This chain's CDR3 is CASSLGLQRNEQYF. CDR3 in DNA: TGTGCCAGCAGCTTGGGACTACAACGGAACGAGCAGTACTTC.

The chain has TRBV11-1 and TRBJ2-1; D call uncertain. The germline V gene has CDR1 SGHAT and CDR2 FQDESV (reference sequence). CDR3 size: 12 residues. Trimming pared 1 base from V and 10 bases from J, leaving 8 bases between. Here the CDR3 reads CASSLDREEQFF. CDR3 nucleotides: TGTGCCAGCAGCTTAGACCGCGAAGAGCAGTTCTTC.

V usage is TRBV29-1 and J usage is TRBJ1-3; D not resolved. In germline, CDR1 is SQVTM, CDR2 ANQGSEA. With 7 bases removed from V and 0 bases from J, the gap between germline ends came to 10 bases. The CDR3 has 13 amino acids. The CDR3 DNA follows: TGCAGCGCAAAAGAGAACTCTGGAAACACCATATATTTT. It translates to CSAKENSGNTIYF.

This chain joins TRBV11-2 and TRBJ2-5; D is perhaps TRBD2 (5 bases). The CDR3 covers 13 residues. V was clipped by 0 bases and J by 4 bases, with 6 bases between them. Germline lookup yields CDR1 SGHAT and CDR2 FQNNGV. DNA of the CDR3: TGTGCCAGCAGCTTAGAGAGGGTAGAGACCCAGTACTTC. Translated, it gives CASSLERVETQYF.

This clone was detected only a few times. The V and J genes are TRBV5-1 and TRBJ2-7; 10 nucleotides line up with TRBD2. This CDR3 is built from 17 residues. The V gene's germline CDR1 is SGHRS and CDR2 YFSETQ. Trimming removed 3 bases from V and 0 bases from J; junction bases left unmatched: 9. The CDR3 sequence is CASSWNSGRTSSYEQYF. The CDR3 coding sequence is TGCGCCAGCAGCTGGAATAGCGGGAGGACCAGCTCCTACGAGCAGTACTTC. The complete variable domain, with remaining parts taken from reference TRBV5-1 and TRBJ2-7, reads KAGVTQTPRYLIKTRGQQVTLSCSPISGHRSVSWYQQTPGQGLQFLFEYFSETQRNKGNFPGRFSGRQFSNSRSEMNVSTLELGDSALYLCASSWNSGRTSSYEQYFGPGTRLTVT.

Points on this clone: A junction end diverges from the germline sequence, so it may reflect a read error. This chain links TRBV7-9 with TRBJ2-7, with D possibly TRBD2 on 6 matching bases. The CDR3 runs to 18 residues. Looked up from germline, CDR1 is SEHNR and CDR2 is FQNEAQ (reference sequence). In DNA, the CDR3 is TGTTCCAGCAGCCCAATCGGAGGGACCACCTTCCTCCTCTACGAGCAGTACTTC. This codes for CSSSPIGGTTFLLYEQYF.

This clone was detected only a few times. The chain couples TRBV28 to TRBJ2-3; 8 nucleotides align to TRBD2. Germline CDR1 MDHEN, CDR2 SYDVKM. The ends lost 5 bases at V and 0 bases at J; junction bases unmatched: 4. CDR3 length: 15 amino acids. In DNA form, the CDR3 reads TGTGCCAGCAGTGTGACTAGCGCTAGCACAGATACGCAGTATTTT. Translated: CASSVTSASTDTQYF.

In its sample, this clone was seen once. The CDR3 loop is CASRAQVYEQYF. CDR3 in DNA: TGTGCCAGCAGGGCACAGGTCTACGAGCAGTACTTC. J is TRBJ2-5 and V is TRBV28; D might be TRBD1 (5 bases). The J call may be faulty, since TRBJ2-7 better matches the DNA end. Per germline, CDR1 MDHEN and CDR2 SYDVKM. This CDR3 has 12 residues.

The J gene is TRBJ2-7, the V gene TRBV5-4; TRBD1 matches 9 bases. Unmatched junction bases numbered 3, after V lost 2 bases and J lost 6 bases. CDR1 and CDR2 from the germline V gene are SGHNT and YYREEE (reference sequence). This CDR3 spans 13 amino acids. The CDR3 sequence: CASSLTGGFEQYF. Written as DNA, the CDR3 is TGTGCCAGCAGCTTAACAGGGGGCTTCGAGCAGTACTTC. The whole variable domain, filled in from reference TRBV5-4 and TRBJ2-7, reads ETGVTQSPTHLIKTRGQQVTLRCSSQSGHNTVSWYQQALGQGPQFIFQYYREEENGRGNFPPRFSGLQFPNYSSELNVNALELDDSALYLCASSLTGGFEQYFGPGTRLTVT.

This sequence joins TRBV28 and TRBJ2-7, with D possibly TRBD1 on 5 matching bases. Germline loops: CDR1 MDHEN, CDR2 SYDVKM. CDR3 size: 14 residues. V was pared by 5 bases and J by 3 bases, with 14 bases between. For the CDR3, the DNA is TGTGCCAGCAGTGCTATGACAGCCCGCTACGAGCAGTACTTC. It translates to CASSAMTARYEQYF.

The chain recombines TRBV7-8 with TRBJ1-5; 8 positions agree with TRBD1. Germline V lookup: CDR1 SGHVS, CDR2 FQNEAQ. This CDR3 is built from 15 residues. The ends lost 5 bases at V and 4 bases at J; junction bases unmatched: 7. CDR3 sequence (DNA): TGTGCCAGCAGCCGACAGAGACAGGGGAATCAGCCCCAGCATTTT. This gives the protein CASSRQRQGNQPQHF.

The chain carries TRBV7-2 and TRBJ2-3, with 9 bases that match TRBD2. V was clipped by 7 bases and J by 2 bases; unmatched bases: 7. The germline CDR1 and CDR2 sequences are SGHTA and FQGNSA. The CDR3 runs to 15 residues. Here the CDR3 reads CASKRTSEFTDTQYF. The DNA of the CDR3 is TGTGCCAGCAAGCGGACTAGCGAGTTCACAGATACGCAGTATTTT.

V gene TRBV6-1 combines with J gene TRBJ2-5, with no clear D. Trimming left V 5 bases short and J 5 bases short, with 12 bases between. The length of the CDR3 is 13 residues. In germline, CDR1 is MNHNS, CDR2 SASEGT. The DNA of the CDR3 is TGTGCCAGCAGTTGGCCTGGGCTCGAGACCCAGTACTTC. Protein: CASSWPGLETQYF.

The CDR3 sequence is CASSQEARTDTQYF. As DNA, the CDR3 is TGCGCCAGCAGCCAAGAAGCGCGCACAGATACGCAGTATTTT. V gene TRBV4-1 combines with J gene TRBJ2-3; unclear D gene. Germline CDR1 and CDR2: MGHRA and YSYEKL. CDR3 size: 14 residues. Trimming removed 0 bases at V and 1 base at J, with 5 bases between.

The rearrangement uses TRBV28 and TRBJ2-1, with 12 bases lining up with TRBD2. After removal of 6 bases from V and 12 bases from J, the junction contained 21 bases not matched to a gene. The CDR3 sequence is 18 residues long. Germline assignment: CDR1 MDHEN and CDR2 SYDVKM. The DNA for the CDR3 is TGTGCCAGCAGCACCGACCTCCCCTCCCACCTAGCGGGAGGGCCGCAGTTCTTC. Translated, it gives CASSTDLPSHLAGGPQFF. Based on the CDR3 plus reference TRBV28 and TRBJ2-1, the full variable domain is DVKVTQSSRYLVKRTGEKVFLECVQDMDHENMFWYRQDPGLGLRLIYFSYDVKMKEKGDIPEGYSVSREKKERFSLILESASTNQTSMYLCASSTDLPSHLAGGPQFFGPGTRLTVL.

This sequence joins TRBV4-1 and TRBJ2-5, with TRBD2 as a possible D gene (5 bases). TRBJ2-7 matches the DNA end more closely, so the J call is doubtful. This CDR3 has 15 residues. The V gene's germline CDR1 is MGHRA and CDR2 YSYEKL. The CDR3: CASSQSSRSSYEQYF. For the CDR3, the DNA is TGCGCCAGCAGCCAATCTAGCCGCAGCTCCTACGAGCAGTACTTC.

The chain joins TRBV6-5 to TRBJ1-2; a weak D match, TRBD1 (6 bases). The CDR3 runs to 13 residues. Germline V gene lookup returns CDR1 MNHEY and CDR2 SVGAGI. The CDR3 reads CASQKGEGYGYTF. The CDR3 DNA sequence: TGTGCTTCTCAGAAGGGGGAAGGGTATGGCTACACCTTC.

This clone was recorded a few times. This sequence joins TRBV5-5 and TRBJ2-6; D ambiguous. V was shortened by 1 base and J by 0 bases, with 5 bases between the two germline ends. CDR1 SGHKS and CDR2 YYEKEE come from the germline V gene (reference sequence). The CDR3 totals 15 residues. This CDR3 is CASSLWSSGANVLTF. CDR3 nucleotides: TGTGCCAGCAGCTTGTGGAGCTCTGGGGCCAACGTCCTGACTTTC.